The clone carrying this T cell receptor (beta chain) turned up a few times. This record comes from a study of regulatory T cells in long-lasting Graves disease. As for time point: newly diagnosed GD, antithyroid drugs for less than 3 months. The TCR library used RNA extracted from PBMCs. The CDR3 runs 18 residues. Germline assignment: CDR1 WSHSY and CDR2 SAAADI. The junction had 15 bases not matched to a gene; V was cut back by 3 bases and J by 5 bases. Libraries of TCR beta came from iRepertoire HTBI primers plus Arm-PCR of CDR3 regions. TCRdb ran MiXCR on the multiplex PCR reads and lists one entry per CDR3 protein. The sample lists 350,000 to 550,000 distinct CDR3 sequences, 16% occurring once. This same sample was also taken into another study, of T cells in Graves' hyperthyroidism and ophthalmopathy. That report notes: The definition of stable Graves' hyperthyroidism was no ophthalmopathy progression within 18 months. Peripheral blood also featured most of the thyroid clonotypes expanded above 0.001.

J is TRBJ2-2 and V is TRBV10-2, with 7 bases lining up with TRBD2. The sequence was obtained from a woman aged 18-35 years with Graves disease. The sequencing here drew on peripheral blood mononuclear cells (PBMCs), taken at new diagnosis, from a patient treated with antithyroid drugs. CDR3 DNA sequence: TGCGCCAGCAGTGACCCTGAGTGGGGGGGGATGGGGACCGGGGAGCTGTTTTTT. Protein product: CASSDPEWGGMGTGELFF.